This T cell receptor beta chain was recorded in a study of early T cells in non-severe SARS-CoV-2 infection. Across the study: The authors sequenced bulk RNA from unsorted whole blood, leaving chains unpaired.

The V end was cut by 4 bases, the J end by 11 bases, with 12 bases between. Germline CDR1 is SEHNR and CDR2 is FQNEAQ (reference sequence). The CDR3 length is 12 residues. Attached unique molecular identifiers marked individual cDNA molecules. TCRdb analysed the 5' RACE reads with MiXCR anew, one entry per CDR3 protein. Of over 95,000 distinct CDR3 sequences in the sample, over 15% were seen once. This clonotype has a count of ten or more. Its matching antigen is unknown. Study-wide findings and caveats: Missing private and CD4 specificities, VDJdb matching favored anti-spike CD8 responses.

The sequenced material came from whole blood. This sequence was found in an adult who was a healthcare worker with PCR-confirmed SARS-CoV-2 infection or an uninfected control (not recorded which). The chain has TRBV7-9 and TRBJ1-5; no reliable D call. The CDR3 loop reads CASSSDRLAQHF. The CDR3 coding sequence is TGTGCCAGCAGCTCCGACCGACTGGCCCAGCATTTT.